Listed below are T cell receptor beta chains from one sample, sequenced in a study of shared clonotypes between healthy human individuals. Produced via immunoSEQ multiplex PCR; TCRdb's table is partial and in-frame only. The sample has roughly 1,800,000 clones, about 95% seen once. The sequenced sample consisted of naive CD8+ T cells sorted from blood. The receptors were sampled from a man aged 18 to 35 in good health. CDR3s include the opening cysteine and the closing phenylalanine or tryptophan. Fields, in order: D gene, clone size, V gene, J gene, CDR3 protein, CDR3 DNA. A D gene is named only where the DNA matches it firmly. For some rows the clone size is stated as once, few or many, or as a class when expanded; others skip it.

D gene: NA; clone size: NA; V gene: TRBV5-1; J gene: TRBJ2-7; CDR3 protein: CASSLVGAEQYF; CDR3 DNA: TGCGCCAGCAGCTTGGTTGGGGCCGAGCAGTACTTC
D gene: TRBD2; clone size: NA; V gene: TRBV19; J gene: TRBJ2-1; CDR3 protein: CASSISREGYNEQFF; CDR3 DNA: TGTGCCAGTAGTATATCACGGGAGGGCTACAATGAGCAGTTCTTC
D gene: NA; clone size: NA; V gene: TRBV5-6; J gene: TRBJ2-1; CDR3 protein: CASSYGTGYNEQFF; CDR3 DNA: TGTGCCAGCAGCTACGGGACCGGCTACAATGAGCAGTTCTTC
D gene: NA; clone size: NA; V gene: TRBV13; J gene: TRBJ1-3; CDR3 protein: CASSLEGSGNTIYF; CDR3 DNA: TGTGCCAGCAGCTTAGAGGGCTCTGGAAACACCATATATTTT
D gene: TRBD1; clone size: NA; V gene: TRBV5-6; J gene: TRBJ2-5; CDR3 protein: CASSEPSMTGAGETQYF; CDR3 DNA: TGTGCCAGCAGCGAACCCTCCATGACAGGGGCCGGAGAGACCCAGTACTTC
D gene: TRBD1; clone size: NA; V gene: TRBV29-1; J gene: TRBJ2-1; CDR3 protein: CSVDSRTGGFDNEQFF; CDR3 DNA: TGCAGCGTTGATTCCAGGACAGGGGGATTCGACAATGAGCAGTTCTTC
D gene: NA; clone size: NA; V gene: TRBV6-6; J gene: TRBJ2-7; CDR3 protein: CASYSGHSYEQYF; CDR3 DNA: TGTGCCAGCTACTCCGGACACTCCTACGAGCAGTACTTC
D gene: NA; clone size: NA; V gene: TRBV27; J gene: TRBJ1-5; CDR3 protein: CASSLGKGLDQPQHF; CDR3 DNA: TGTGCCAGCAGTTTGGGTAAGGGGTTGGATCAGCCCCAGCATTTT
D gene: NA; clone size: once; V gene: TRBV28; J gene: TRBJ1-2; CDR3 protein: CASSPRSGWGVVLYGYTF; CDR3 DNA: TGTGCCAGCAGTCCGCGGAGCGGGTGGGGGGTGGTCCTCTATGGCTACACCTTC
D gene: TRBD1; clone size: NA; V gene: TRBV9; J gene: TRBJ1-1; CDR3 protein: CASSAGQVVVEAFF; CDR3 DNA: TGTGCCAGCAGCGCGGGACAGGTTGTAGTTGAAGCTTTCTTT
D gene: NA; clone size: NA; V gene: TRBV2; J gene: TRBJ1-1; CDR3 protein: CASSLGATEAFF; CDR3 DNA: TGTGCCAGCAGTTTGGGGGCCACTGAAGCTTTCTTT
D gene: NA; clone size: once; V gene: TRBV30; J gene: TRBJ2-3; CDR3 protein: CAWSVSGLDTQYF; CDR3 DNA: TGTGCCTGGAGTGTGTCGGGGCTAGATACGCAGTATTTT
D gene: TRBD2; clone size: NA; V gene: TRBV7-9; J gene: TRBJ2-7; CDR3 protein: CASIAGTSIDEQYF; CDR3 DNA: TGTGCCAGCATCGCCGGGACTAGCATCGACGAGCAGTACTTC
D gene: TRBD1; clone size: NA; V gene: TRBV2; J gene: TRBJ1-2; CDR3 protein: CASKTGEGYGYTF; CDR3 DNA: TGTGCCAGCAAGACAGGGGAGGGCTATGGCTACACCTTC
D gene: TRBD2; clone size: once; V gene: TRBV30; J gene: TRBJ2-1; CDR3 protein: CAWGLAVYNEQFF; CDR3 DNA: TGTGCCTGGGGACTAGCTGTCTACAATGAGCAGTTCTTC
D gene: TRBD1; clone size: NA; V gene: TRBV10-2; J gene: TRBJ2-5; CDR3 protein: CASSHGTGGRETQYF; CDR3 DNA: TGCGCCAGCAGTCATGGGACAGGGGGCCGGGAGACCCAGTACTTC
D gene: NA; clone size: NA; V gene: TRBV27; J gene: TRBJ1-1; CDR3 protein: CASSLFRGMDTEAFF; CDR3 DNA: TGTGCCAGCAGTTTATTCCGGGGGATGGACACTGAAGCTTTCTTT
D gene: NA; clone size: NA; V gene: TRBV29-1; J gene: TRBJ2-5; CDR3 protein: CSGSKRKETQYF; CDR3 DNA: TGCAGCGGATCGAAGCGGAAAGAGACCCAGTACTTC
D gene: TRBD2; clone size: NA; V gene: TRBV5-1; J gene: TRBJ2-5; CDR3 protein: CASSEWTSGSLETQYF; CDR3 DNA: TGCGCCAGCAGCGAGTGGACTAGCGGGAGTTTAGAGACCCAGTACTTC
D gene: NA; clone size: NA; V gene: TRBV27; J gene: TRBJ1-6; CDR3 protein: CASSLLGGNSPLHF; CDR3 DNA: TGTGCCAGCAGTTTACTGGGAGGGAACTCACCCCTCCACTTT
D gene: NA; clone size: NA; V gene: TRBV6-6; J gene: TRBJ1-2; CDR3 protein: CAIHRIRGNPNYGYTF; CDR3 DNA: TGTGCCATCCATAGGATCAGGGGAAATCCTAACTATGGCTACACCTTC
D gene: TRBD2; clone size: NA; V gene: TRBV7-9; J gene: TRBJ2-1; CDR3 protein: CASSLVTSGNNEQFF; CDR3 DNA: TGTGCCAGCAGCTTAGTGACTAGCGGGAACAATGAGCAGTTCTTC
D gene: NA; clone size: NA; V gene: TRBV6-6; J gene: TRBJ2-1; CDR3 protein: CASSYKGSYNEQFF; CDR3 DNA: TGTGCCAGCAGTTACAAGGGCTCCTACAATGAGCAGTTCTTC
D gene: TRBD1; clone size: NA; V gene: TRBV4-1; J gene: TRBJ2-7; CDR3 protein: CASSQVNDRAYEQYF; CDR3 DNA: TGCGCCAGCAGCCAAGTGAACGACAGGGCCTACGAGCAGTACTTC
D gene: NA; clone size: NA; V gene: TRBV6-1; J gene: TRBJ2-7; CDR3 protein: CASSEGASYYEQYF; CDR3 DNA: TGTGCCAGCAGTGAAGGGGCTAGCTACTACGAGCAGTACTTC
D gene: NA; clone size: NA; V gene: TRBV6-1; J gene: TRBJ2-1; CDR3 protein: CASRDWVTSLIEQFF; CDR3 DNA: TGTGCCAGCAGAGATTGGGTAACTAGCCTTATTGAGCAGTTCTTC
D gene: NA; clone size: NA; V gene: TRBV5-4; J gene: TRBJ2-7; CDR3 protein: CASSLGHGGSYEQYF; CDR3 DNA: TGTGCCAGCAGCTTGGGTCATGGCGGATCCTACGAGCAGTACTTC
D gene: TRBD1; clone size: once; V gene: TRBV5-8; J gene: TRBJ2-4; CDR3 protein: CASSGTGLAKNIQYF; CDR3 DNA: TGTGCCAGCAGCGGGACAGGACTAGCCAAAAACATTCAGTACTTC
D gene: NA; clone size: NA; V gene: TRBV9; J gene: TRBJ1-1; CDR3 protein: CASSVAQGLNTEAFF; CDR3 DNA: TGTGCCAGCAGCGTAGCCCAGGGCCTGAACACTGAAGCTTTCTTT
D gene: NA; clone size: NA; V gene: TRBV6-6; J gene: TRBJ2-1; CDR3 protein: CASSYSIQPAYNEQFF; CDR3 DNA: TGTGCCAGCAGTTACTCGATACAGCCGGCCTACAATGAGCAGTTCTTC
D gene: NA; clone size: NA; V gene: TRBV27; J gene: TRBJ2-4; CDR3 protein: CASSQIRGVDIQYF; CDR3 DNA: TGTGCCAGCAGTCAGATCAGGGGGGTAGACATTCAGTACTTC
D gene: NA; clone size: NA; V gene: TRBV5-6; J gene: TRBJ1-1; CDR3 protein: CASSLRGDGYLENTEAFF; CDR3 DNA: TGTGCCAGCAGCCTGAGGGGGGACGGATACTTAGAAAACACTGAAGCTTTCTTT
D gene: NA; clone size: once; V gene: TRBV28; J gene: TRBJ2-7; CDR3 protein: CASSPAAGANEQYF; CDR3 DNA: TGTGCCAGTTCCCCCGCGGCAGGCGCAAACGAGCAGTACTTC
D gene: NA; clone size: once; V gene: TRBV10-3; J gene: TRBJ1-1; CDR3 protein: CAISDHSGPKGGAFF; CDR3 DNA: TGTGCCATCAGTGACCACTCGGGACCCAAAGGCGGAGCTTTCTTT
D gene: TRBD2; clone size: NA; V gene: TRBV11-2; J gene: TRBJ2-7; CDR3 protein: CASSFASGGLYEQYF; CDR3 DNA: TGTGCCAGCAGCTTCGCTAGCGGGGGACTCTACGAGCAGTACTTC
D gene: TRBD2; clone size: NA; V gene: TRBV27; J gene: TRBJ2-5; CDR3 protein: CASRRGETQYF; CDR3 DNA: TGTGCCAGCCGGCGGGGGGAGACCCAGTACTTC
D gene: NA; clone size: NA; V gene: TRBV19; J gene: TRBJ2-5; CDR3 protein: CASSMDGEETQYF; CDR3 DNA: TGTGCCAGTAGTATGGACGGTGAAGAGACCCAGTACTTC
D gene: NA; clone size: NA; V gene: TRBV9; J gene: TRBJ2-5; CDR3 protein: CASSLMGARETQYF; CDR3 DNA: TGTGCCAGCAGTTTGATGGGGGCTAGGGAGACCCAGTACTTC
D gene: NA; clone size: NA; V gene: TRBV7-2; J gene: TRBJ2-2; CDR3 protein: CASSIPGLPNTGELFF; CDR3 DNA: TGTGCCAGCAGCATACCGGGACTCCCGAACACCGGGGAGCTGTTTTTT
D gene: NA; clone size: NA; V gene: TRBV6-5; J gene: TRBJ1-1; CDR3 protein: CASSYRQLNTEAFF; CDR3 DNA: TGTGCCAGCAGTTACAGGCAGTTGAACACTGAAGCTTTCTTT
D gene: NA; clone size: NA; V gene: TRBV2; J gene: TRBJ2-7; CDR3 protein: CASSEGRVTLTEQYF; CDR3 DNA: TGTGCCAGCAGTGAAGGGAGGGTGACCCTGACCGAGCAGTACTTC
D gene: NA; clone size: once; V gene: TRBV13; J gene: TRBJ2-1; CDR3 protein: CASTGVWGEQFF; CDR3 DNA: TGTGCCAGTACGGGAGTGTGGGGTGAGCAGTTCTTC